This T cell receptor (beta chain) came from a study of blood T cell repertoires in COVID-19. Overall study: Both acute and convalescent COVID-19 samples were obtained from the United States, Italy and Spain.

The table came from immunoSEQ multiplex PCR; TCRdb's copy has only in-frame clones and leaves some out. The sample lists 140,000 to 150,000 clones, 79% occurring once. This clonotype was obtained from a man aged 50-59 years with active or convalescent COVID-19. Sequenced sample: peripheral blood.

CDR3: CATSGVGTAGGEKLFF. CDR3 bases: TGTGCCACCAGTGGGGTAGGGACAGCGGGTGGAGAAAAACTGTTTTTT. This rearrangement joins TRBV24-1 to TRBJ1-4; 7 bases map to TRBD1. This CDR3 region has 16 residues. Trimming cost V 5 bases and J 8 bases; bases outside gene matches: 13. The germline gives CDR1 KGHDR, CDR2 SFDVKD.